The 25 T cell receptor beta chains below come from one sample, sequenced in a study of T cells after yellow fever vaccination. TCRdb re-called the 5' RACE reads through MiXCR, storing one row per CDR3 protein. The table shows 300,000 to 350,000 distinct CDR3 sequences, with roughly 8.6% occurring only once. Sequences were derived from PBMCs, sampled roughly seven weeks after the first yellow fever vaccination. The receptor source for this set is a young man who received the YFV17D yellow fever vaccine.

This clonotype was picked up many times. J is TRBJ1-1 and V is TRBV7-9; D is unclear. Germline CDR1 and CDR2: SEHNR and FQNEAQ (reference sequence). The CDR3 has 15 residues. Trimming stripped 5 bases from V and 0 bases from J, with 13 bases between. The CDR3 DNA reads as TGTGCCAGCAGCACCCACCGGACGGTGAACACTGAAGCTTTCTTT. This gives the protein CASSTHRTVNTEAFF.

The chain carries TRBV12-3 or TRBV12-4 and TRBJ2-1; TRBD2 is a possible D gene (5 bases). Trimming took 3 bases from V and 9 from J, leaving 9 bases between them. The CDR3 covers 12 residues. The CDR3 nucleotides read TGTGCCAGCAGTTTTAGTAGCGCTGAGCAGTTCTTC. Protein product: CASSFSSAEQFF.

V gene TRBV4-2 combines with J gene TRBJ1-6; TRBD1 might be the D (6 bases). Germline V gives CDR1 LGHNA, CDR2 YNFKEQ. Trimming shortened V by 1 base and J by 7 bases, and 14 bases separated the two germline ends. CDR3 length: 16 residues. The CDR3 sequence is CASSQANTGLNSPLHF. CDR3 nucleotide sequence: TGTGCCAGCAGCCAAGCTAATACAGGGTTAAATTCACCCCTCCACTTT.

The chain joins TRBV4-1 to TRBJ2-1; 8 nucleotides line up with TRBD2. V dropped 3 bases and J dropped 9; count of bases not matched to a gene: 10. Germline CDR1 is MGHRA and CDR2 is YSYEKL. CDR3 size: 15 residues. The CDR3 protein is CASSQTPGLVAEQFF. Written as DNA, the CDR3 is TGCGCCAGCAGCCAGACCCCGGGACTAGTCGCTGAGCAGTTCTTC.

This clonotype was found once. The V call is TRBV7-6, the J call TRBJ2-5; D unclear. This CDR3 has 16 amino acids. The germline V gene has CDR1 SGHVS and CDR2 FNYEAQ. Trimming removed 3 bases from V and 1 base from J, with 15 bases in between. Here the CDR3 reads CASSFAPPRAQETQYF. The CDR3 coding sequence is TGTGCCAGCAGCTTCGCCCCGCCCCGCGCCCAAGAGACCCAGTACTTC.

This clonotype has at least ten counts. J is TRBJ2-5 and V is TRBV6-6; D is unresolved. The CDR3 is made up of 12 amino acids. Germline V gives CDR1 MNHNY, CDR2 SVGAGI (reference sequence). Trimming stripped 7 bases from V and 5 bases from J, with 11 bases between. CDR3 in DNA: TGTGCCAGCATCTCCCAGGAGGAGACCCAGTACTTC. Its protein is CASISQEETQYF.

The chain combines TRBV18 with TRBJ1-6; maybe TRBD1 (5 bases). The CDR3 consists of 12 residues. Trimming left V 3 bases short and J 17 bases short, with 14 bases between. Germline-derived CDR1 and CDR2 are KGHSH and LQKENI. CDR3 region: CASSPDSEGVHF. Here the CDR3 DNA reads TGTGCCAGCTCACCTGACAGCGAAGGTGTCCACTTT.

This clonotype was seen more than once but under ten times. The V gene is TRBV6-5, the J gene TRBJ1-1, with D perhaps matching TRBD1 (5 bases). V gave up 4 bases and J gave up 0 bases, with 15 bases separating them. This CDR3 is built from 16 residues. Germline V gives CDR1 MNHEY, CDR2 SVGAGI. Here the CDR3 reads CASSSASLDMNTEAFF. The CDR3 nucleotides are TGTGCCAGCAGTTCTGCCTCCCTGGACATGAACACTGAAGCTTTCTTT.

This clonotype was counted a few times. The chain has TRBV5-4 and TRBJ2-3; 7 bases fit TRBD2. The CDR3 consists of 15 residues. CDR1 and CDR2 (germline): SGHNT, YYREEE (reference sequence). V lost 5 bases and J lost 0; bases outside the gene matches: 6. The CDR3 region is CASRIAGPSTDTQYF. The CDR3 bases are TGTGCCAGCAGAATAGCGGGCCCTAGCACAGATACGCAGTATTTT.

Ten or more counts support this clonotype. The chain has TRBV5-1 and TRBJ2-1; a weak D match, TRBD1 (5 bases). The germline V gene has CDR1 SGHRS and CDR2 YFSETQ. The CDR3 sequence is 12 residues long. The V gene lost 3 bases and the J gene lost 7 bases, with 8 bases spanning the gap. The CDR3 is CASSWGSNEQFF. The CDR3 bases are TGCGCCAGCAGCTGGGGCTCTAATGAGCAGTTCTTC. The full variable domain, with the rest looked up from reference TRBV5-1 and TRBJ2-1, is KAGVTQTPRYLIKTRGQQVTLSCSPISGHRSVSWYQQTPGQGLQFLFEYFSETQRNKGNFPGRFSGRQFSNSRSEMNVSTLELGDSALYLCASSWGSNEQFFGPGTRLTVL.

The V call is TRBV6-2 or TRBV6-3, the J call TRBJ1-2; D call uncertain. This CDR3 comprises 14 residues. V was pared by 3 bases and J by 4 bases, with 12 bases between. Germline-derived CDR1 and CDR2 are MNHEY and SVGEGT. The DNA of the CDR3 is TGTGCCAGCAGTTATCACGTCCCAGGCTATGGCTACACCTTC. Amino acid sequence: CASSYHVPGYGYTF.

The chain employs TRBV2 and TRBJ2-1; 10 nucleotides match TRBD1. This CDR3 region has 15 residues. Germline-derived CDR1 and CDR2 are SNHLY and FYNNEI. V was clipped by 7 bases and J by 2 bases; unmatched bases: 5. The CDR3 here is CASTRDRGPYNEQFF. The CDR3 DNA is TGTGCCAGCACTAGGGACAGGGGTCCCTACAATGAGCAGTTCTTC. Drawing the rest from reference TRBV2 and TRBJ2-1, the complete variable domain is EPEVTQTPSHQVTQMGQEVILRCVPISNHLYFYWYRQILGQKVEFLVSFYNNEISEKSEIFDDQFSVERPDGSNFTLKIRSTKLEDSAMYFCASTRDRGPYNEQFFGPGTRLTVL.

CDR3 sequence reads: CASSLLLVRGLGEQFF. CDR3 in DNA: TGTGCCAGCAGCCTGTTGCTCGTCAGGGGGCTAGGGGAGCAGTTCTTC. The chain joins TRBV5-6 to TRBJ2-1, with 8 bases aligning to TRBD1. Germline CDR1 reads SGHDT; CDR2 reads YYEEEE. CDR3 size: 16 residues. The V segment lost 4 bases and the J segment 10 bases; nucleotides outside the gene matches: 16.

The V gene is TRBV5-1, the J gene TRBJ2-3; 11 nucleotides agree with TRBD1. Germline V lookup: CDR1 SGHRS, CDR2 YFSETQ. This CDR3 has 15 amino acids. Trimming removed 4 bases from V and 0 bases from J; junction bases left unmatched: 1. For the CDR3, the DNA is TGCGCCAGCAGCGGACAGGGGGCGAGCACAGATACGCAGTATTTT. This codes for CASSGQGASTDTQYF.

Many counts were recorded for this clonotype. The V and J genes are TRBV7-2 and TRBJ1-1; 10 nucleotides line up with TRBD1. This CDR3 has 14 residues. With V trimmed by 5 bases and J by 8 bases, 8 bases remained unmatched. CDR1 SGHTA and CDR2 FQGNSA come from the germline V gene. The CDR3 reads CASSRRTGGEEAFF. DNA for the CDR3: TGTGCCAGCAGCCGGAGGACAGGGGGAGAAGAAGCTTTCTTT.

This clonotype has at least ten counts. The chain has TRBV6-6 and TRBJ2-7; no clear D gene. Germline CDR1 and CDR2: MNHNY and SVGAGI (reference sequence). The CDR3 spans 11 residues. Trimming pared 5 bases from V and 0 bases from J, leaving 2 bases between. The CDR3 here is CASSRSYEQYF. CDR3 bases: TGTGCCAGCAGTCGCTCCTACGAGCAGTACTTC.

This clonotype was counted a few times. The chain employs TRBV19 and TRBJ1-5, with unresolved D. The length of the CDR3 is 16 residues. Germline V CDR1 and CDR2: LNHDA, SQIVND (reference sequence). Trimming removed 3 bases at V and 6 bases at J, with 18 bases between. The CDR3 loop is CASSIFRPGISQPQHF. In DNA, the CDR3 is TGTGCCAGTAGTATCTTTAGGCCAGGCATATCTCAGCCCCAGCATTTT.

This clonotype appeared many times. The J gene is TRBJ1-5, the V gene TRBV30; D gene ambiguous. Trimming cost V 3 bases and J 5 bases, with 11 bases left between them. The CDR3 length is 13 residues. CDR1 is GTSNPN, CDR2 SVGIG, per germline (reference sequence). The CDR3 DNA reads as TGTGCCTGGAGAGGCAGCGACTATCAGCCCCAGCATTTT. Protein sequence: CAWRGSDYQPQHF.

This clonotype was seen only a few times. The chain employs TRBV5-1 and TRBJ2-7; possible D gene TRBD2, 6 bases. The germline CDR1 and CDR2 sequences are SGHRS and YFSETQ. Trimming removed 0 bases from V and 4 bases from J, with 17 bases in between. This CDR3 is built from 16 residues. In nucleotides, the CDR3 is TGCGCCAGCAGCTTGGGGCTTGGGGGGATCTCATACGAGCAGTACTTC. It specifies CASSLGLGGISYEQYF.

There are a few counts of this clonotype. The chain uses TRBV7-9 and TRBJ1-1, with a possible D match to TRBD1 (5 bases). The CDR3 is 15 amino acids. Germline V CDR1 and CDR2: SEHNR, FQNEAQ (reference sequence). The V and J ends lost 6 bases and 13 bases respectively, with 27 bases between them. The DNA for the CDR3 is TGTGCCAGCAGTCTAGGGTGGGGGACGGACAACCTAGGTTTCTTT. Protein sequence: CASSLGWGTDNLGFF.

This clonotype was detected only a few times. CDR3 DNA sequence: TGTGCCAGCACCCGGTGGGGGGGCCCTACCACCGCCGGGGAGCTGTTTTTT. Protein product: CASTRWGGPTTAGELFF. This sequence joins TRBV6-1 and TRBJ2-2; a weak D match, TRBD2 (7 bases). Looked up from germline, CDR1 is MNHNS and CDR2 is SASEGT. This CDR3 contains 17 residues. Deletions cut 7 bases from V and 6 bases from J, with 24 bases between.

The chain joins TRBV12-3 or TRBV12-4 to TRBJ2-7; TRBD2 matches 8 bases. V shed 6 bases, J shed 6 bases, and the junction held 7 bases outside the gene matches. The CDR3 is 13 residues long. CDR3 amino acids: CASRLPRGGEQYF. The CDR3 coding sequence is TGTGCCAGCAGGCTGCCCCGGGGGGGCGAGCAGTACTTC.

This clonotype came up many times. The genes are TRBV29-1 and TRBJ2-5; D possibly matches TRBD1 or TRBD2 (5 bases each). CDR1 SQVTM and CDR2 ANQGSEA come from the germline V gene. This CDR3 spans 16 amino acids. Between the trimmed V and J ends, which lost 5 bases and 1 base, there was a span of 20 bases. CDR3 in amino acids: CSVSGALIPSQETQYF. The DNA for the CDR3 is TGCAGCGTTTCCGGGGCCCTCATACCATCCCAAGAGACCCAGTACTTC.

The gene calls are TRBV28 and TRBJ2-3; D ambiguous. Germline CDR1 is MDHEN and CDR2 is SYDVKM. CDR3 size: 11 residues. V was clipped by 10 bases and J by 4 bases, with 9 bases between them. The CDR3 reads CATLRADTQYF. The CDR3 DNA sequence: TGTGCCACCTTACGCGCAGATACGCAGTATTTT.

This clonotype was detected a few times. The DNA for the CDR3 is TGCAGTGCTAGAGATATCGCCCGTGGCTATGGCTACACCTTC. Translation: CSARDIARGYGYTF. This chain connects TRBV20-1 to TRBJ1-2; D is ambiguous. The V end was cut by 0 bases, the J end by 4 bases, with 12 bases between. The CDR3 runs 14 residues. Germline-derived CDR1 and CDR2 are DFQATT and SNEGSKA (reference sequence).